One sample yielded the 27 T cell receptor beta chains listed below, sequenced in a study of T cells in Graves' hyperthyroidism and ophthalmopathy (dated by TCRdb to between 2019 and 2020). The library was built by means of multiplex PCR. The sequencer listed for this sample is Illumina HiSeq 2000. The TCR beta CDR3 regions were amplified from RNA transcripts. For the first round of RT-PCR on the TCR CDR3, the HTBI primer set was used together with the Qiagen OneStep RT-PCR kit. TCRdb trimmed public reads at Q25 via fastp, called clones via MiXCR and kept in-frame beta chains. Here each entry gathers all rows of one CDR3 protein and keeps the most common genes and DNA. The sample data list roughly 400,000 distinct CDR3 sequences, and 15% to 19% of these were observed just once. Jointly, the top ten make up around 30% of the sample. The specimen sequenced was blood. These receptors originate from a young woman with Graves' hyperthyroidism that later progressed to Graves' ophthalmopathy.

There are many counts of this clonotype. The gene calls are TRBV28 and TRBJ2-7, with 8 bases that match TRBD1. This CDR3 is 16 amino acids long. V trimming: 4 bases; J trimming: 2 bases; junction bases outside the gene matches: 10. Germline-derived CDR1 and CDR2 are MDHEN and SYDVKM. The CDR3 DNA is TGTGCCAGCAGTTCGCCAGGGGGCGCAGGAGCCTACGAGCAGTACTTC. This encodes CASSSPGGAGAYEQYF.

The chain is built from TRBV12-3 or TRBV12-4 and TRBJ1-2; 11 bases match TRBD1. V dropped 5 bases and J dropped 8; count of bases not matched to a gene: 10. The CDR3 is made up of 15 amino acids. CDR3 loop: CASSPPWDRGGGYTF. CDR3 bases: TGTGCCAGCAGTCCCCCCTGGGACAGGGGGGGCGGCTACACCTTC.

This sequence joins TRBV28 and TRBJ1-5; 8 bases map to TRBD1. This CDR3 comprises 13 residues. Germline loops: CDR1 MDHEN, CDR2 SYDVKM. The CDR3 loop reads CAEGQAINQPQHF. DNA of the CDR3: TGTGCGGAGGGACAGGCTATCAATCAGCCCCAGCATTTT.

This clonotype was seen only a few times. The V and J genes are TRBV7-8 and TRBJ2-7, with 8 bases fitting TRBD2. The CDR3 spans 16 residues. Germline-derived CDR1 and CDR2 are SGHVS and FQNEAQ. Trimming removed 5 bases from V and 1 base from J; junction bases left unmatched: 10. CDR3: CASSRGVAGTSYEQYF. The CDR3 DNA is TGTGCCAGCAGCCGGGGGGTAGCGGGAACTTCCTACGAGCAGTACTTC.

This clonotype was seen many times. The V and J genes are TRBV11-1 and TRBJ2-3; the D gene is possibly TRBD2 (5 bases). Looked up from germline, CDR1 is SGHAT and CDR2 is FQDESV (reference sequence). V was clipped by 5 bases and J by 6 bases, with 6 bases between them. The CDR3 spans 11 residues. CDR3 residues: CASSAGDTQYF. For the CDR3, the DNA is TGTGCCAGCAGCGCGGGTGATACGCAGTATTTT.

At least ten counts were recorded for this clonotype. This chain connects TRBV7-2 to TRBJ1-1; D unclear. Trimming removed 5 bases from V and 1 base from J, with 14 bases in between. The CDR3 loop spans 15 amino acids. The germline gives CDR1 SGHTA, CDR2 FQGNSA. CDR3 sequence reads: CASSPRPGKNTEAFF. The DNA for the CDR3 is TGTGCCAGCAGCCCGAGGCCAGGAAAGAACACTGAAGCTTTCTTT.

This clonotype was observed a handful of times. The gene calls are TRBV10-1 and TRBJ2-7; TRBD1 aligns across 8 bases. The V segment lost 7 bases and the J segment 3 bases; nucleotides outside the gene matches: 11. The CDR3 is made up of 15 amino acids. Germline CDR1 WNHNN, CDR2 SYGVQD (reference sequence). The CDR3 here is CASIPDRGGVYEQYF. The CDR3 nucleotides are TGCGCCAGCATCCCTGACAGGGGAGGTGTCTACGAGCAGTACTTC.

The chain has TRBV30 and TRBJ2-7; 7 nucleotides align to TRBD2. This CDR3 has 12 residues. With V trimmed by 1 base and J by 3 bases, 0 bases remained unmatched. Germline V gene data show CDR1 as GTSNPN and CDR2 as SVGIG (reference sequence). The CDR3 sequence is CAWSGTSYEQYF. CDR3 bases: TGTGCCTGGAGTGGGACTAGCTACGAGCAGTACTTC.

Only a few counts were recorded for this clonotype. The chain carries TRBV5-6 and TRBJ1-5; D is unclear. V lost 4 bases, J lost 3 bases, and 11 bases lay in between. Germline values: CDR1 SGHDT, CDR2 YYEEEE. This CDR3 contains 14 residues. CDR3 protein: CASSPPEPNQPQHF. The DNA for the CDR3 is TGTGCCAGCAGCCCCCCCGAGCCCAATCAGCCCCAGCATTTT.

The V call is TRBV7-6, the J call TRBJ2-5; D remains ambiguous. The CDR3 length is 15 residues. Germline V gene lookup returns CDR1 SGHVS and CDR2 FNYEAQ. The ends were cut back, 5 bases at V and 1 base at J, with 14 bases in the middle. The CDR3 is CASSRQVAIQETQYF. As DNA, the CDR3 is TGTGCCAGCAGCCGCCAGGTTGCCATCCAAGAGACCCAGTACTTC.

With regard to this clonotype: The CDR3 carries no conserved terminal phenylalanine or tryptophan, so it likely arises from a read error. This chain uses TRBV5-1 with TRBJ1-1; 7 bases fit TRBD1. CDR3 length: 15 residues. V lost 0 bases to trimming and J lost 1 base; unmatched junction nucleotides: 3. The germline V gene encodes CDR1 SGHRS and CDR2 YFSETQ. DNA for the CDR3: TGCGCCAGCAGCTTGGACTGGACAGGGAACACTGAAGCTTTCTCT. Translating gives CASSLDWTGNTEAFS.

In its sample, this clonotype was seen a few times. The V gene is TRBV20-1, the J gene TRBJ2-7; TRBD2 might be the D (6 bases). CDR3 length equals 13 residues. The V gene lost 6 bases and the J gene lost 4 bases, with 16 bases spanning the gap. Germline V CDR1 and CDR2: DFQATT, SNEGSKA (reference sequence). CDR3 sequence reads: CSAATSNGYEQYF. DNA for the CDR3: TGCAGTGCCGCGACTAGTAATGGGTACGAGCAGTACTTC.

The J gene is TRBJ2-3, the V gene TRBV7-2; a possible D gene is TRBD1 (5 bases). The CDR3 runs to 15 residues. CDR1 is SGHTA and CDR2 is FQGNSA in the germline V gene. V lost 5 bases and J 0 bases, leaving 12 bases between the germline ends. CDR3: CASSVTVSSTDTQYF. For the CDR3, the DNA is TGTGCCAGCAGCGTGACAGTCTCCAGCACAGATACGCAGTATTTT.

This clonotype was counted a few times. The DNA of the CDR3 is TGCGCCAGCATGGCGGGAGGGCTTCATACCGAGCTGTTTTTT. Its translation: CASMAGGLHTELFF. V usage is TRBV5-1 and J usage is TRBJ2-2, with TRBD2 matching 9 bases. The CDR3 runs to 14 residues. J was trimmed by 11 bases and V by 6 bases; bases with no gene match: 11. The germline CDR1 and CDR2 sequences are SGHRS and YFSETQ.

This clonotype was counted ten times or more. The CDR3 nucleotides are TGTGCCAGCAGCTTCCCAGACAGGAACAATGAGCAGTTCTTC. This sequence encodes CASSFPDRNNEQFF. This chain joins TRBV7-8 and TRBJ2-1, with a weak D call TRBD1 (6 bases). The CDR3 is 14 residues long. Trimming removed 3 bases at V and 5 bases at J, with 11 bases between. Germline CDR1 SGHVS, CDR2 FQNEAQ.

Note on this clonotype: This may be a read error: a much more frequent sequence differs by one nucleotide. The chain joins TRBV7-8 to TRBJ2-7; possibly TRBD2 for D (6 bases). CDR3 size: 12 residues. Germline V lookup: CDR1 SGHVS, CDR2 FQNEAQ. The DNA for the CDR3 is TGTGCCGGCAGCTCCCGGACTAACGAGCAGTACTTC. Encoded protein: CAGSSRTNEQYF.

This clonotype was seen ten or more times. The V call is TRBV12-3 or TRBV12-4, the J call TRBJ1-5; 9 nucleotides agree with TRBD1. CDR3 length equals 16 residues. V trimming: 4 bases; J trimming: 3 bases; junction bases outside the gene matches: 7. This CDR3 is CASSSPGTGPNQPQHF. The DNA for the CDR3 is TGTGCCAGCAGTTCCCCCGGGACAGGGCCCAATCAGCCCCAGCATTTT.

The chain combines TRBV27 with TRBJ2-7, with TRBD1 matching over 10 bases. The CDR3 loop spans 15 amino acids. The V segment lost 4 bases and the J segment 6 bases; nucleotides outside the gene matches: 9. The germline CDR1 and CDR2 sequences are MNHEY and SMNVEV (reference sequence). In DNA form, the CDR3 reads TGTGCCAGCAGTTATGTAGGGACAGGGGTCGGCGAGCAGTACTTC. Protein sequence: CASSYVGTGVGEQYF.

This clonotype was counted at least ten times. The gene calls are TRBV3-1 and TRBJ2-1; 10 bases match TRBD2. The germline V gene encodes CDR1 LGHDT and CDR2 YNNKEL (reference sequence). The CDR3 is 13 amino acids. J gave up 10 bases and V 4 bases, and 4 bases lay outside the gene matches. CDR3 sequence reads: CASSRSGRDEQFF. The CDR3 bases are TGTGCCAGCAGCCGCAGCGGGAGGGACGAGCAGTTCTTC.

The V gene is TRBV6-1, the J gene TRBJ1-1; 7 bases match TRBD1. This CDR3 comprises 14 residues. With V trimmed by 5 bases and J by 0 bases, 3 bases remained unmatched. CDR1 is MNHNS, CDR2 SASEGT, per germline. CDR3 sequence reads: CASSMGQLNTEAFF. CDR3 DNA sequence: TGTGCCAGCAGTATGGGACAGCTGAACACTGAAGCTTTCTTT.

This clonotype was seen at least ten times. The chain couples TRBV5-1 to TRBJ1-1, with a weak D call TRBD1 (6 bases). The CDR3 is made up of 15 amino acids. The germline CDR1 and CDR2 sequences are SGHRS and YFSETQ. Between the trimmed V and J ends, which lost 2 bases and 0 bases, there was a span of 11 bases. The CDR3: CASSLEGTMNTEAFF. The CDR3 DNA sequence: TGCGCCAGCAGCTTAGAGGGGACAATGAACACTGAAGCTTTCTTT.

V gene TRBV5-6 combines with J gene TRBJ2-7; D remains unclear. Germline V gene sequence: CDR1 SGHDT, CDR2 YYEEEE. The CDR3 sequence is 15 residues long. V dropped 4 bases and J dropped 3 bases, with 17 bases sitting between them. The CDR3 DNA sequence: TGTGCCAGCAGCCGCATCGGCACCCCCAACTACGAGCAGTACTTC. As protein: CASSRIGTPNYEQYF.

In DNA form, the CDR3 reads TGTGCCAGCAGTGAGGGTGGAGAAGAGACCCAGTACTTC. This codes for CASSEGGEETQYF. The chain has TRBV2 and TRBJ2-5; D is ambiguous. The V gene's germline CDR1 is SNHLY and CDR2 FYNNEI. V was cut by 3 bases and J by 3 bases, with 8 bases left in between. The CDR3 consists of 13 residues.

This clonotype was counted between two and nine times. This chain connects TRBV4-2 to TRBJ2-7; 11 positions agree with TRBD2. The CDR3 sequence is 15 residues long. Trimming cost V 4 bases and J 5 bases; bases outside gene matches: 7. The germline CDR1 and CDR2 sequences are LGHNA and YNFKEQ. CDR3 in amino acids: CASSPGLAELDEQYF. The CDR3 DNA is TGTGCCAGCAGCCCGGGACTAGCGGAGCTCGACGAGCAGTACTTC.

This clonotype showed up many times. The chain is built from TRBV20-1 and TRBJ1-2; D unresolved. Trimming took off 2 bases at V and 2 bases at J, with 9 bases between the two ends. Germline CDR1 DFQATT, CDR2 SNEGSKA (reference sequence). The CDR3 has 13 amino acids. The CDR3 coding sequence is TGCAGTGCTAGAACGAGTCCGAACTATGGCTACACCTTC. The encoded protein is CSARTSPNYGYTF.

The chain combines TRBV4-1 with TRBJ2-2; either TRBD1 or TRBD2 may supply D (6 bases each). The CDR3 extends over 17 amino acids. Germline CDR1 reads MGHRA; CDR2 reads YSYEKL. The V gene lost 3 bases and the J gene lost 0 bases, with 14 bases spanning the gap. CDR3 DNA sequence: TGCGCCAGCAGCCAGACCCGGGGGCAAACGAACACCGGGGAGCTGTTTTTT. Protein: CASSQTRGQTNTGELFF.

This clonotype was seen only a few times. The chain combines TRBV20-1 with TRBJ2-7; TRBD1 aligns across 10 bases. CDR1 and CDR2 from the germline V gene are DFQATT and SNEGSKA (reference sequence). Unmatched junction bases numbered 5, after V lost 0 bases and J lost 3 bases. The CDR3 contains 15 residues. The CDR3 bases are TGCAGTGCTAGAGATCTAGGGACAGGGGACTACGAGCAGTACTTC. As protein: CSARDLGTGDYEQYF.